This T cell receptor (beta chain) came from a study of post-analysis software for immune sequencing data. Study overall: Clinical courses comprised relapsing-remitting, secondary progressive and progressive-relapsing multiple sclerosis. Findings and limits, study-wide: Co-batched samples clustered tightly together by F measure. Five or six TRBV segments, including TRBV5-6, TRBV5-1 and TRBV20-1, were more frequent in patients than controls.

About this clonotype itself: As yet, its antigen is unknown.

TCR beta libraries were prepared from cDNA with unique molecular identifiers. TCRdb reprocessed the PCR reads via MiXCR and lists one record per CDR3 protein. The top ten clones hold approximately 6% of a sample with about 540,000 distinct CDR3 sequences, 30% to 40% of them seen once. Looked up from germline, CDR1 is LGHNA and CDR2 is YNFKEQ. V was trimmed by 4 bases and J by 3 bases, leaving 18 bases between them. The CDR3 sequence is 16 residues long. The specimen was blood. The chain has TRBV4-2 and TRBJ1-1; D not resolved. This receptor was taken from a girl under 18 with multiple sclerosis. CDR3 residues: CASSLIGMGADTEAFF. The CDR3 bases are TGTGCCAGCAGCCTCATCGGGATGGGCGCGGACACTGAAGCTTTCTTT.